This T cell receptor beta chain originates from a study of OX40 agonist ivuxolimab in advanced cancers. For the study at large: Patients received ivuxolimab, an agonistic anti-OX40 (CD134) antibody.

The protocol was immunoSEQ multiplex PCR, while the TCRdb copy is restricted to in-frame clones and leaves out a portion. The table has roughly 35,000 clones, around 80% seen once. V lost 5 bases and J 0 bases, leaving 11 bases between the germline ends. Germline V lookup: CDR1 SNHLY, CDR2 FYNNEI. This CDR3 region has 15 residues. V usage is TRBV2 and J usage is TRBJ2-1, with no clear D. This specimen was CD4+ or CD8+ T cells sorted from blood, taken in a trial of the OX40 agonist ivuxolimab. The origin of this receptor is an adult with an advanced solid tumor such as melanoma, head and neck, liver or kidney cancer. The DNA of the CDR3 is TGTGCCAGCAGTTACGACACCAGCTCCTACAATGAGCAGTTCTTC. It yields the protein CASSYDTSSYNEQFF.